This T cell receptor (beta chain) was found in a study of memory CD4+ T cells and cytomegalovirus serostatus. Study in general: Of the healthy Belgian adults, eight or nine were CMV seropositive and about 24 seronegative.

Overall study findings and caveats: The CMV-associated TCR signature appears largely within the CD4+ memory repertoire.

Germline-derived CDR1 and CDR2 are GTSNPN and SVGIG (reference sequence). The CDR3 sequence is 13 residues long. The ends were cut back, 3 bases at V and 1 base at J, with 9 bases in the middle. Assay: immunoSEQ multiplex PCR; the TCRdb copy retains only in-frame clones and omits some. The sample lists 40,000 to 55,000 clones, 60% to 80% occurring once. A word on this clone: Antigen: not known.

Single viable CD3+CD4+CD8-CD45RO+ cells were sorted as the memory CD4+ T cells. The chain couples TRBV30 to TRBJ1-2; D is undetermined. This TCR was sampled from an adult in good health and CMV-seronegative. The sequenced material came from memory CD4+ T cells from blood. The CDR3 loop reads CAWRKIFNYGYTF. The CDR3 nucleotides are TGTGCCTGGAGGAAGATCTTTAACTATGGCTACACCTTC.